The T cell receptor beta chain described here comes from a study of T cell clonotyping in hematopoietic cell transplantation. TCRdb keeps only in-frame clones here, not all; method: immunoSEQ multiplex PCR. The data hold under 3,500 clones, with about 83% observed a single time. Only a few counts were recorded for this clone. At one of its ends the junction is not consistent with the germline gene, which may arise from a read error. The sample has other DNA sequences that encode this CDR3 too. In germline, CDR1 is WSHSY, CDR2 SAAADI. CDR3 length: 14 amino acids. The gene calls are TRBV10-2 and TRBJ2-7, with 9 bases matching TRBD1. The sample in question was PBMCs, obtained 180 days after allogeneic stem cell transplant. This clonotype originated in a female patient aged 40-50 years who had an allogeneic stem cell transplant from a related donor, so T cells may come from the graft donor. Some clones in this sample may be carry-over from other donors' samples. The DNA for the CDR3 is TGCGCCAGCAGCGAGTCGGGACAGGGTTACGAGCAGTACTTC. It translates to CASSESGQGYEQYF.